This T cell receptor (beta chain) is drawn from a study of cytomegalovirus exposure and HLA in healthy donors. The count of this clone is one. PCR was performed using 60 Vbeta and 13 Jbeta primers. Profiled with immunoSEQ multiplex PCR; TCRdb holds only in-frame clones, not every one. The sample contains about 130,000 clones, about 68% of which appear only once. The study did not record CMV serostatus for this donor. The sequence came from a human donor in good health. Input material: PBMCs.

The CDR3 reads CASSSQGGEKLFF. The CDR3, as DNA: TGTGCCAGCAGCTCTCAGGGGGGAGAAAAACTGTTTTTT. V is TRBV7-3 and J is TRBJ1-4, with 7 bases identical to TRBD1. V trimming: 4 bases; J trimming: 8 bases; junction bases outside the gene matches: 4. Germline lookup yields CDR1 SGHTA and CDR2 FQGTGA. The CDR3 spans 13 residues.